This T cell receptor beta chain was observed in a study of control samples from healthy donors and cancer patients. Data came from immunoSEQ multiplex PCR; TCRdb stores just in-frame clones and leaves some out. This repertoire comprises about 210,000 clones; its ten largest clones make up roughly 2%. Germline CDR1 reads SNHLY; CDR2 reads FYNNEI. Trimming pared 6 bases from V and 6 bases from J, leaving 15 bases between. The CDR3 is made up of 14 amino acids. The source is a woman aged 25 to 39 in good health. The sequencing sample was made of blood. V usage is TRBV2 and J usage is TRBJ1-5; maybe TRBD1 (5 bases). CDR3: CASREGPNRQPQHF. CDR3 nucleotide sequence: TGTGCCAGCAGGGAGGGACCCAACCGTCAGCCCCAGCATTTT.